This passage covers 16 T cell receptor beta chains from one sample sequenced in a study of Graves' ophthalmopathy and Graves' hyperthyroidism. Beta-chain TCR CDR3 regions were amplified from RNA transcripts. HTBI primers were used in a first-round RT-PCR, which preceded a second-round multiplex PCR. From the multiplex PCR reads, TCRdb called clonotypes with MiXCR, one entry per CDR3 protein. The sample holds over 450,000 distinct CDR3 sequences; around 14% are singletons and the top ten take roughly 9.8%. The sample comprised blood. These receptors were taken from a woman in her twenties or thirties with Graves' ophthalmopathy.

This clonotype has ten or more counts. The chain couples TRBV9 to TRBJ2-7; D is possibly TRBD1 (6 bases). V was trimmed by 0 bases and J by 3 bases, leaving 16 bases between them. Germline CDR1 and CDR2: SGDLS and YYNGEE. CDR3 length equals 16 residues. The CDR3 here is CASSVGGPGQGYEQYF. Written as DNA, the CDR3 is TGTGCCAGCAGCGTAGGGGGGCCGGGGCAAGGCTACGAGCAGTACTTC.

This clonotype has at least ten counts. The V and J genes are TRBV25-1 and TRBJ2-7, with TRBD1 matching over 9 bases. The CDR3 is 15 amino acids. V lost 5 bases and J lost 3; bases outside the gene matches: 8. CDR1 and CDR2 (germline): MGHDK, SYGVNS. DNA for the CDR3: TGTGCCAGCAGTACACGACAGGGGGGGGGCTACGAGCAGTACTTC. Its protein is CASSTRQGGGYEQYF.

As to this clonotype: At one end the junction does not follow the germline gene, possibly because of a read error. The genes are TRBV28 and TRBJ1-1; D might be TRBD1 (5 bases). The length of the CDR3 is 13 residues. Germline values: CDR1 MDHEN, CDR2 SYDVKM. In nucleotides, the CDR3 is TGTGCCTGCAGCCCAGGGTGGCGGACTGAAGCTTTCTTT. Its translation is CACSPGWRTEAFF.

This clonotype was detected only a few times. The chain carries TRBV20-1 and TRBJ1-3, with TRBD1 as a possible D gene (5 bases). Trimming left V 1 base short and J 6 bases short, with 13 bases between. Germline CDR1 is DFQATT and CDR2 is SNEGSKA (reference sequence). This CDR3 has 14 residues. In nucleotides, the CDR3 is TGCAGTGCTAGAGGGGACGGTGGGCAAAACACCATATATTTT. Protein: CSARGDGGQNTIYF.

This clonotype was detected many times. The V gene is TRBV29-1, the J gene TRBJ2-5; 9 bases are shared with TRBD1. The germline CDR1 and CDR2 sequences are SQVTM and ANQGSEA. CDR3 length: 14 amino acids. Trimming removed 5 bases from V and 4 bases from J; junction bases left unmatched: 8. The CDR3 sequence: CSVRHTGGRETQYF. The CDR3 DNA is TGCAGCGTTCGACACACAGGGGGCAGAGAGACCCAGTACTTC.

The V call is TRBV18, the J call TRBJ1-1, with D possibly TRBD1 on 6 matching bases. The V and J ends lost 6 bases and 2 bases respectively, with 13 bases between them. The CDR3 contains 14 residues. Germline V gene lookup returns CDR1 KGHSH and CDR2 LQKENI. The DNA of the CDR3 is TGTGCCAGCTCGAGACAGGTTGACAACACTGAAGCTTTCTTT. This encodes CASSRQVDNTEAFF.

This clonotype showed up many times. V usage is TRBV20-1 and J usage is TRBJ1-5; D remains ambiguous. CDR1 and CDR2 from the germline V gene are DFQATT and SNEGSKA (reference sequence). The CDR3 is 12 amino acids. Trimming cost V 5 bases and J 4 bases, with 9 bases left between them. The DNA for the CDR3 is TGCAGTGCTCCTAGGGTGAATCAGCCCCAGCATTTT. Residues: CSAPRVNQPQHF.

This clonotype was picked up many times. This chain links TRBV28 with TRBJ2-5; 9 bases fit TRBD1. The CDR3 sequence is 12 residues long. The germline V gene has CDR1 MDHEN and CDR2 SYDVKM. V dropped 6 bases and J dropped 7; count of bases not matched to a gene: 3. Here the CDR3 reads CASRQGAGTQYF. The CDR3 coding sequence is TGTGCCAGCAGACAGGGGGCGGGGACCCAGTACTTC.

This clonotype was observed many times. This rearrangement joins TRBV12-3 or TRBV12-4 to TRBJ2-7; perhaps TRBD1 as D (6 bases). With 6 bases removed from V and 5 bases from J, the gap between germline ends came to 11 bases. This CDR3 comprises 12 residues. The CDR3 DNA reads TGTGCCAGCAGAACGGACAGCCACGAGCAGTACTTC. Its translation is CASRTDSHEQYF.

The chain carries TRBV11-3 and TRBJ2-5, with D possibly TRBD2 on 6 matching bases. Germline V CDR1 and CDR2: SGHNT, YENEEA. The CDR3 consists of 16 residues. The V end was cut by 8 bases, the J end by 3 bases, with 22 bases between. The CDR3 nucleotides read TGTGCCAGCGCCTTGCGGGGAGGCCTGTCTAAAGAGACCCAGTACTTC. It yields the protein CASALRGGLSKETQYF.

CDR3 protein: CASSREWDRDYEQYF. CDR3 in DNA: TGTGCCAGCAGTAGAGAGTGGGACAGGGACTACGAGCAGTACTTC. The chain couples TRBV6-5 to TRBJ2-7; TRBD1 matches 9 bases. After removal of 5 bases from V and 3 bases from J, the junction contained 8 bases not matched to a gene. Germline V gives CDR1 MNHEY, CDR2 SVGAGI. The length of the CDR3 is 15 residues.

This clonotype was seen a handful of times. This sequence joins TRBV7-8 and TRBJ2-5; no clear D gene. Germline V CDR1 and CDR2: SGHVS, FQNEAQ. Trimming shortened V by 4 bases and J by 5 bases, and 20 bases separated the two germline ends. The CDR3 sequence is 16 residues long. In DNA form, the CDR3 reads TGTGCCAGCAGCTCTAGTTCGCTAACCCTTTCGGAGACCCAGTACTTC. Its protein product is CASSSSSLTLSETQYF.

This clonotype was counted only a few times. The J gene is TRBJ1-3, the V gene TRBV9; unclear D gene. Looked up from germline, CDR1 is SGDLS and CDR2 is YYNGEE. Trimming took 4 bases from V and 5 from J, leaving 10 bases between them. The CDR3 extends over 13 amino acids. The CDR3 DNA reads TGTGCCAGCAGCAGGGAAGGTCGAAACACCATATATTTT. Translated: CASSREGRNTIYF.

This clonotype was recorded many times. The chain combines TRBV12-3 or TRBV12-4 with TRBJ1-1, with 8 bases fitting TRBD1. The CDR3 extends over 16 amino acids. After removal of 3 bases from V and 4 bases from J, the junction contained 10 bases not matched to a gene. CDR3 nucleotide sequence: TGTGCCAGCAGTTTGCCGACAGGGGTTTTCGGCACTGAAGCTTTCTTT. It encodes CASSLPTGVFGTEAFF.

This clonotype has ten or more counts. The chain combines TRBV28 with TRBJ1-2; the D is unclear. V was shortened by 8 bases and J by 1 base, with 11 bases between the two germline ends. Germline V gene sequence: CDR1 MDHEN, CDR2 SYDVKM. This CDR3 is built from 13 residues. The CDR3 sequence is CASARRRNYGYTF. The CDR3 bases are TGTGCCAGCGCACGGCGGCGTAACTATGGCTACACCTTC.

Turning to this clonotype: At one boundary the junction diverges from the germline segment, which might be a read error. The chain carries TRBV7-8 and TRBJ2-7; D is undetermined. Germline loops: CDR1 SGHVS, CDR2 FQNEAQ. This CDR3 is built from 15 residues. CDR3: CACSLGHSYFTEQYF. The CDR3 nucleotides are TGTGCCTGCAGCTTAGGGCACAGTTACTTTACTGAGCAGTACTTC. The full variable domain, in which reference TRBV7-8 and TRBJ2-7 provide the parts outside the CDR3, is GAGVSQSPRYKVAKRGQDVALRCDPISGHVSLFWYQQALGQGPEFLTYFQNEAQLDKSGLPSDRFFAERPEGSVSTLKIQRTQQEDSAVYLCACSLGHSYFTEQYFGPGTRLTVT.